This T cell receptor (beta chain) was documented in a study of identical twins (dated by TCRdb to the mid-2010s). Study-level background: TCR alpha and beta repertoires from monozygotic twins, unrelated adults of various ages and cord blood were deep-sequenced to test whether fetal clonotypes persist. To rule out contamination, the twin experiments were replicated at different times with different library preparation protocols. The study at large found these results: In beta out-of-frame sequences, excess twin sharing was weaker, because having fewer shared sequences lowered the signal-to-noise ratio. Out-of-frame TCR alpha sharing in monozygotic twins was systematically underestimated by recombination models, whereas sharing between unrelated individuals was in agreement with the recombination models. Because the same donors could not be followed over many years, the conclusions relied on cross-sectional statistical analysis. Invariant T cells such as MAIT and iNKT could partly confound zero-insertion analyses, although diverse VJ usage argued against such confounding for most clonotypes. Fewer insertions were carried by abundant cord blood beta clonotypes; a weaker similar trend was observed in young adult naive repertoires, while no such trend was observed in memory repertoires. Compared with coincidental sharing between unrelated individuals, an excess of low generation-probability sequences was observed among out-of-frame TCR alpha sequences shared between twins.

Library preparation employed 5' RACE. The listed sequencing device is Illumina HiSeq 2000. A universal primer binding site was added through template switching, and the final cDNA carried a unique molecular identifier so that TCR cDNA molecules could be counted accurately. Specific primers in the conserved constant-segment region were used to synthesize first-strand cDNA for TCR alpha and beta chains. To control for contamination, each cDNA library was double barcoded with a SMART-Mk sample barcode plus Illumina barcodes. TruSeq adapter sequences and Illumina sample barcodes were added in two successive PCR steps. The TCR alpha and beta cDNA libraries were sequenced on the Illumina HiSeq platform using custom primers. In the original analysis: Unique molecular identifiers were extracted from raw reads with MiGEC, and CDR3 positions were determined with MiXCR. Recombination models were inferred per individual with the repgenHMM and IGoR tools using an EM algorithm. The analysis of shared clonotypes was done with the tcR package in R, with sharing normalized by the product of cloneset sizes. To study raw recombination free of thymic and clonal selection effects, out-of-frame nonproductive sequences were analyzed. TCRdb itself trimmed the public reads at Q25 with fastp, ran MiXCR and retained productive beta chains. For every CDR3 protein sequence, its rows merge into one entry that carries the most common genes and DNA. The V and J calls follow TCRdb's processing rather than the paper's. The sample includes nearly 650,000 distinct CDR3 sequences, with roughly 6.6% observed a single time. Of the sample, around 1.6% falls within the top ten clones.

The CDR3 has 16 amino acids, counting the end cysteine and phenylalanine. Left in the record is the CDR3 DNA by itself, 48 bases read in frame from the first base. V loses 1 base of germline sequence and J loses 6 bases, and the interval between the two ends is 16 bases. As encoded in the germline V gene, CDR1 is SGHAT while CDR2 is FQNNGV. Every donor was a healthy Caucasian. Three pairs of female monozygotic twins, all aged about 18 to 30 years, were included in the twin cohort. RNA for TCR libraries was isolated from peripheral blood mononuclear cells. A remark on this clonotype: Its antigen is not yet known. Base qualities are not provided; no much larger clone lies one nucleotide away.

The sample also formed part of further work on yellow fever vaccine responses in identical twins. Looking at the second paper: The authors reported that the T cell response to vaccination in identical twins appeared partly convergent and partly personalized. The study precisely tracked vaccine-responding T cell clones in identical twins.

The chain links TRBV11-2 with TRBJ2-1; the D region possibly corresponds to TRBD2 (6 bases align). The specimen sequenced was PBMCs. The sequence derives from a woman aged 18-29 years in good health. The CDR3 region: CASSLGGAGSINEQFF. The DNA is TGTGCCAGCAGCTTAGGTGGGGCCGGGAGCATCAATGAGCAGTTCTTC.